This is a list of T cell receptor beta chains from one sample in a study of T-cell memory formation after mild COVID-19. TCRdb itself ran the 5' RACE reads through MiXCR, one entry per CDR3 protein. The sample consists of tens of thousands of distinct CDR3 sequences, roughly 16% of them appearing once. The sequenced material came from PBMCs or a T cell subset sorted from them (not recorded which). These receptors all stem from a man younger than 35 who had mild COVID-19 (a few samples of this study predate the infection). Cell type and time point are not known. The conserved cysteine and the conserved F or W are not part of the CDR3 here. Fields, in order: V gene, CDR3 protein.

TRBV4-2,ASSQAPGTGVYGYT
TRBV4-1,ASGPEGIYGYT
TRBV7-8,ASSDLRGEGTQY
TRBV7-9,ASSSTNQPQH
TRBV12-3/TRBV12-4,ASSPPGLQETQY
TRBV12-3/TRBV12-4,ASTRAGTETEAF
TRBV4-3,ASSRQPSQGADTQY
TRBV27,ASSDVPGQGWIGGYT
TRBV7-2,ASSLDGPAYNEQF
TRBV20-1,SAEAGASDTQY
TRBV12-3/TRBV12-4,ASSPGRELF
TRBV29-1,SAKDRGPYNEQF
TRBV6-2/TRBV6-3,ASGEYNEQF
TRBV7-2,ASSLDDRERELF
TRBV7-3,ASSSAAGGITDTQY
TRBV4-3,ASSQDWGSGSPLH
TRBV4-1,ASSQEDRADTQY
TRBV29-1,SVEQGLQETQY
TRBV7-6,ASSSSGANVLT
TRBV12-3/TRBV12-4,ASRSTGGYGYT
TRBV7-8,ASRLGVKGELF
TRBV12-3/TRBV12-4,ASSLRLAGGPNTGELF
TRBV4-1,ASSTGTLLAGPEAF
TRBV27,ASSQSTSWFDEQF
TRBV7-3,ASSLLGSSSYNEQF
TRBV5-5,ASRTEAPKRPEAF
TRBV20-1,SARQAGGVWANEQF
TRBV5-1,ASSWTSDEQY
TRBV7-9,ASSLASAGTYEQY
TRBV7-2,ASSFKRPDYQETQY
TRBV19,ASSWVANTEAF
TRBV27,ASSPGFSNQPQH
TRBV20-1,SARDIQGTGPYNEQF
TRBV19,ASSIGINQPQH
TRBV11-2,ASSSPLSGGFDNEQF
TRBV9,ASSYQGIGELF
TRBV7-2,ASSINPPVQTIYGYT
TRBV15,ATRNSNQPQH
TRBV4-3,ASSQDPGQGSGELF
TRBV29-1,SVARGDYGYT
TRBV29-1,SVETGVNTQY
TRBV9,ASSAFLGSGAF
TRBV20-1,SAMDRVFLGNTEAF
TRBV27,ASRTGFNEQF
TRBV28,ASSRQSSYNEQF